This T cell receptor (beta chain) stems from a study of regulatory T cells in long-lasting Graves disease. Study-level results: Newly diagnosed Graves' patients had higher TCR diversity than persistent ones. Samples came from peripheral blood alone, without thyroid tissue. The study found TRBV28, TRBJ1-2 and TRBJ2-5 favored in persistent disease. In persistent patients, shared public clonotypes (roughly 2,800) outnumbered those in new patients (nearly 1,000).

This clonotype was picked up many times. Antigen unknown. Both iRepertoire HTBI primers and Arm-PCR of CDR3 regions were used to build the TCR beta libraries. TCRdb itself ran the multiplex PCR reads through MiXCR, one entry per CDR3 protein. This sample has 420,000 or so distinct CDR3 sequences, with about a quarter found just once. Indicated time point: persistent/refractory GD, antithyroid drugs over 5 years with positive TRAb. PBMC-extracted RNA yielded the TCR library. The CDR3 loop spans 14 amino acids. The V end was cut by 3 bases, the J end by 0 bases, with 12 bases between. CDR1 is DFQATT and CDR2 is SNEGSKA in the germline V gene (reference sequence).

The sequenced sample was peripheral blood mononuclear cells (PBMCs), obtained when the disease was refractory, from a patient treated with antithyroid drugs. The TCR originated in a female donor with Graves disease. The genes are TRBV20-1 and TRBJ2-7, with no clear D. In DNA form, the CDR3 reads TGCAGTGCTAGTTCAGGTGGTAGCTCCTACGAGCAGTACTTC. It encodes CSASSGGSSYEQYF.